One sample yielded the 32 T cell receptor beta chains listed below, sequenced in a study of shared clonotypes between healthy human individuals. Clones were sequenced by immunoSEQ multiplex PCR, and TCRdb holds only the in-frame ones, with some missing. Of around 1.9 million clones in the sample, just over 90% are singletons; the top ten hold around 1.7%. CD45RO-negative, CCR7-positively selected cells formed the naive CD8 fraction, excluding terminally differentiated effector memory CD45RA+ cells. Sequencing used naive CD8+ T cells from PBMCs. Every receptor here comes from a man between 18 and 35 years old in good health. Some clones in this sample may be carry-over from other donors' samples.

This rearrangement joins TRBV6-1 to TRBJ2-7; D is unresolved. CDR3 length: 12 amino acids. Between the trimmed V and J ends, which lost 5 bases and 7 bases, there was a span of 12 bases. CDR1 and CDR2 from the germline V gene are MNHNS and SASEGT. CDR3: CASSKSKDEQYF. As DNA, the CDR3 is TGTGCCAGCAGTAAAAGCAAGGATGAGCAGTACTTC.

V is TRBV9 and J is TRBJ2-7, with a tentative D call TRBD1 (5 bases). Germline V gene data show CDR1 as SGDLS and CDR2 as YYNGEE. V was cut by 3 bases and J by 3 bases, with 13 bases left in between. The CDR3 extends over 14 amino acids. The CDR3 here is CASSDGLGHYEQYF. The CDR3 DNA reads TGTGCCAGCAGCGACGGCCTGGGGCACTACGAGCAGTACTTC.

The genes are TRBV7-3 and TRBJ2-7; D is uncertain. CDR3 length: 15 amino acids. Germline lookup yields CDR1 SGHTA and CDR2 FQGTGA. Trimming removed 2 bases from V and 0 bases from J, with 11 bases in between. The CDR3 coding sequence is TGTGCCAGCAGCTTAGCCGGACCCCCCTCCTACGAGCAGTACTTC. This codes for CASSLAGPPSYEQYF.

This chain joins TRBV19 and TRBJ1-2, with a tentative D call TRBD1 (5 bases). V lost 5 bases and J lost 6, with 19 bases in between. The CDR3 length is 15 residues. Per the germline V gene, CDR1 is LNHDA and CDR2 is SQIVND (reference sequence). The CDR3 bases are TGTGCCAGTAGTCCAGGAAGGGGCTCAATAGATGGCTACACCTTC. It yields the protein CASSPGRGSIDGYTF.

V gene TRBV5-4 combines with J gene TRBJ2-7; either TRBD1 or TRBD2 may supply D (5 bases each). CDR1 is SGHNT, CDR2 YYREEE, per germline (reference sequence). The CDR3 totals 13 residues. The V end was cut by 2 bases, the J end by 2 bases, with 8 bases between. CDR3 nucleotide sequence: TGTGCCAGCAGCTTTGTGGGGGCCTACGAGCAGTACTTC. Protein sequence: CASSFVGAYEQYF.

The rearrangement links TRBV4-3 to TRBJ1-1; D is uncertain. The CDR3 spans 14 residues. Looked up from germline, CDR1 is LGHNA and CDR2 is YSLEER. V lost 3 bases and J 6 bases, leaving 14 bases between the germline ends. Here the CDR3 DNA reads TGCGCCAGCAGCCAGCGACTCCCCGGCGCTGAAGCTTTCTTT. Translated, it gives CASSQRLPGAEAFF.

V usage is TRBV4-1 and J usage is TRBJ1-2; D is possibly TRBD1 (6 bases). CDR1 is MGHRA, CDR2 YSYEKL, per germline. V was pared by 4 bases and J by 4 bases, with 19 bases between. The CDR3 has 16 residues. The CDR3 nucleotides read TGCGCCAGCAGCCCCCTAACATCGACAGGAAGCTATGGCTACACCTTC. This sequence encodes CASSPLTSTGSYGYTF.

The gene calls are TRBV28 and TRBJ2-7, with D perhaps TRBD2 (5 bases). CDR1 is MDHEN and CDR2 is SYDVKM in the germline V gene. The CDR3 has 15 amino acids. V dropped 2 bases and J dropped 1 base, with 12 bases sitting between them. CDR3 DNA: TGTGCCAGCAGTTTACTCCCGGGGAGATCCTACGAGCAGTACTTC. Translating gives CASSLLPGRSYEQYF.

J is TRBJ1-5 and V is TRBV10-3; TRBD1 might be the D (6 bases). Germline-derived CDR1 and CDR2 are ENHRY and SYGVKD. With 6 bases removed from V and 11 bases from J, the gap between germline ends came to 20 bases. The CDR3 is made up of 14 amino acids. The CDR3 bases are TGTGCCATCAGCCCCGGGTCGATAGAGGGGGCCCAGCATTTT. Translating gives CAISPGSIEGAQHF.

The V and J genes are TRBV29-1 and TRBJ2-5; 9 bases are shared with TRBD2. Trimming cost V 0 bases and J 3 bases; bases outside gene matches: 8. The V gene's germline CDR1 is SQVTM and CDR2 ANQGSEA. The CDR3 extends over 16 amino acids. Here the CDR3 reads CSVEEGRTSEKETQYF. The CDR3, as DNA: TGCAGCGTTGAAGAGGGAAGGACTAGCGAGAAAGAGACCCAGTACTTC. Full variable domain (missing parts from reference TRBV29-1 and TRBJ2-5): SAVISQKPSRDICQRGTSLTIQCQVDSQVTMMFWYRQQPGQSLTLIATANQGSEATYESGFVIDKFPISRPNLTFSTLTVSNMSPEDSSIYLCSVEEGRTSEKETQYFGPGTRLLVL.

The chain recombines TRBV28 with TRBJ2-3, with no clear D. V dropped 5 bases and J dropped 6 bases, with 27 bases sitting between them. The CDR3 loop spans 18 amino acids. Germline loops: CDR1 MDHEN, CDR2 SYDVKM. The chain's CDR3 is CASSTYLRATRTTDTQYF. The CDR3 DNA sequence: TGTGCCAGCAGTACATACCTCCGGGCCACTCGTACCACGGATACGCAGTATTTT.

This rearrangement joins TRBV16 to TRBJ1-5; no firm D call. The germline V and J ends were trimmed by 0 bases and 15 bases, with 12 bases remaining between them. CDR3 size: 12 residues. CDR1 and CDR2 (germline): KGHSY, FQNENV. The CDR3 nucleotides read TGTGCCAGCAGCCAATCTTTTAGTACCTTGCATTTT. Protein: CASSQSFSTLHF.

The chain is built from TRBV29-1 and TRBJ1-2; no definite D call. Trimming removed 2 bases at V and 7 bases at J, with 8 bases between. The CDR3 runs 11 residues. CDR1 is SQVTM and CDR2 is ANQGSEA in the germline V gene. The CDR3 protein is CSVERGFGYTF. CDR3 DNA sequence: TGCAGCGTTGAACGGGGATTTGGCTACACCTTC.

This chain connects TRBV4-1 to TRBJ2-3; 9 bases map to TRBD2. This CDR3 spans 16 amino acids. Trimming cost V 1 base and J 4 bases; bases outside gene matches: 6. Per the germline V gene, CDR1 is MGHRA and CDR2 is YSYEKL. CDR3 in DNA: TGCGCCAGCAGCCAAGGTCTAGCGGGATTGTCAGATACGCAGTATTTT. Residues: CASSQGLAGLSDTQYF.

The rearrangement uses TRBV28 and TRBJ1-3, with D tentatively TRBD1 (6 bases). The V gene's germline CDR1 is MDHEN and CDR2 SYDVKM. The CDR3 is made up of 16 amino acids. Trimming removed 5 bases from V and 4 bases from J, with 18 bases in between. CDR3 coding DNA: TGTGCCAGCAGTGCCCGCCTATCTGGGGGCGGAAACACCATATATTTT. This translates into CASSARLSGGGNTIYF.

The CDR3 DNA reads TGTGCCAGCAAGGTTACAGGGGGCGGGGAAAAACTGTTTTTT. As protein: CASKVTGGGEKLFF. The rearrangement uses TRBV27 and TRBJ1-4, with 9 bases fitting TRBD1. CDR1 MNHEY and CDR2 SMNVEV come from the germline V gene (reference sequence). V lost 7 bases, J lost 8 bases, and 8 bases stayed unmatched. The CDR3 spans 14 residues. The full variable domain, completed using reference TRBV27 and TRBJ1-4, is EAQVTQNPRYLITVTGKKLTVTCSQNMNHEYMSWYRQDPGLGLRQIYYSMNVEVTDKGDVPEGYKVSRKEKRNFPLILESPSPNQTSLYFCASKVTGGGEKLFFGSGTQLSVL.

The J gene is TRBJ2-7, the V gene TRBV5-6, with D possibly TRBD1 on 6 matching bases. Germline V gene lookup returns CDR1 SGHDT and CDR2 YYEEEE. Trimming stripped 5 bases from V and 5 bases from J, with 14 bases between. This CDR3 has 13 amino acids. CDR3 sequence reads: CASRLMGAHEQYF. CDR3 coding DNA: TGTGCCAGCAGGTTAATGGGGGCCCACGAGCAGTACTTC.

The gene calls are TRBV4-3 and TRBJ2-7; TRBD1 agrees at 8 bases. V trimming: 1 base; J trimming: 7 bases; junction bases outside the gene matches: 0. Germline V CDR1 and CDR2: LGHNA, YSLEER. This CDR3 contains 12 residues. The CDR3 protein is CASSQGTGEQYF. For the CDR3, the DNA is TGCGCCAGCAGCCAAGGGACAGGGGAGCAGTACTTC.

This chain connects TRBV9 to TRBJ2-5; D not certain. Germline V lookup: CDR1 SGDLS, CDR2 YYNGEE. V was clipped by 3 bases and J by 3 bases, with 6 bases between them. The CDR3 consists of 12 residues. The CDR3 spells CASSDLEETQYF. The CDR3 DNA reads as TGTGCCAGCAGCGACTTGGAAGAGACCCAGTACTTC.

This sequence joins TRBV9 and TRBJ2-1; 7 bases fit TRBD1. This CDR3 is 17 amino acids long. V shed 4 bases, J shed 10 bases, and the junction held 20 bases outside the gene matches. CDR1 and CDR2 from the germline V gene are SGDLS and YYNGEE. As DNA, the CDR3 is TGTGCCAGCAGCACCCGAGTAGACATGACAGGGTCTAACGAGCAGTTCTTC. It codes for CASSTRVDMTGSNEQFF.

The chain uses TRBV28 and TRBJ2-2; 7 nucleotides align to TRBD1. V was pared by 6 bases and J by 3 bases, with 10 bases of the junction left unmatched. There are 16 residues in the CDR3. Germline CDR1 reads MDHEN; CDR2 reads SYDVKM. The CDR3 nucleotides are TGTGCCAGCAGCCCGGAAACAGGGGTCCACACCGGGGAGCTGTTTTTT. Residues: CASSPETGVHTGELFF.

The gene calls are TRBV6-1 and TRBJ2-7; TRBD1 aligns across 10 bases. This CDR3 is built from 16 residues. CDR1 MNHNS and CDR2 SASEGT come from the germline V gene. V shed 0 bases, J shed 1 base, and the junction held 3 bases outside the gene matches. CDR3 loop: CASSEATGQGSYEQYF. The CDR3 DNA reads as TGTGCCAGCAGTGAAGCGACGGGACAGGGGTCCTACGAGCAGTACTTC.

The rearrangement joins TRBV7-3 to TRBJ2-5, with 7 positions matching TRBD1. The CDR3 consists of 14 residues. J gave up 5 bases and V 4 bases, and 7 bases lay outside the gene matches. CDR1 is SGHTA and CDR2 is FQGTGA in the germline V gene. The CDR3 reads CASSSTGNEETQYF. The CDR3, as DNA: TGTGCCAGCAGCTCGACAGGGAATGAGGAGACCCAGTACTTC. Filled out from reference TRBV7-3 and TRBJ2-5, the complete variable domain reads GAGVSQTPSNKVTEKGKYVELRCDPISGHTALYWYRQSLGQGPEFLIYFQGTGAADDSGLPNDRFFAVRPEGSVSTLKIQRTERGDSAVYLCASSSTGNEETQYFGPGTRLLVL.

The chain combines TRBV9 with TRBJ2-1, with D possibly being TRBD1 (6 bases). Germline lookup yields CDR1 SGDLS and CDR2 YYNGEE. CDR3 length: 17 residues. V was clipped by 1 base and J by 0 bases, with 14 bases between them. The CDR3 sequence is CASSVWDTVNSYNEQFF. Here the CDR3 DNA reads TGTGCCAGCAGCGTATGGGACACGGTTAACTCCTACAATGAGCAGTTCTTC.

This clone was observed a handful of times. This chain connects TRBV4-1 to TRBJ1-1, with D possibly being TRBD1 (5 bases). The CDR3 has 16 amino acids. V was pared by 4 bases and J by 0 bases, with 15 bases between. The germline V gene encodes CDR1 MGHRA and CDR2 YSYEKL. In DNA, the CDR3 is TGCGCCAGCAGCCCAGATCCCGGGACGCTGAACACTGAAGCTTTCTTT. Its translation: CASSPDPGTLNTEAFF.

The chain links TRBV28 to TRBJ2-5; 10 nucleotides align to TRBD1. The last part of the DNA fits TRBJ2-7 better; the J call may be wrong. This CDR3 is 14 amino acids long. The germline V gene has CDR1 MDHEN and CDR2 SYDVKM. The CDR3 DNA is TGTGCCAGCAGTCCCGGGACAGGGGACTACGAGCAGTACTTC. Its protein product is CASSPGTGDYEQYF.

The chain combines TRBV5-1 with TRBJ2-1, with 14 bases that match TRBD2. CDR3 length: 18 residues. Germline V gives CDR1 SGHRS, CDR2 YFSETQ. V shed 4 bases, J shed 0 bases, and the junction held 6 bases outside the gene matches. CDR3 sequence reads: CASSNGLAGGSSYNEQFF. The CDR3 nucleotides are TGCGCCAGCAGCAATGGACTAGCGGGAGGAAGCTCCTACAATGAGCAGTTCTTC.

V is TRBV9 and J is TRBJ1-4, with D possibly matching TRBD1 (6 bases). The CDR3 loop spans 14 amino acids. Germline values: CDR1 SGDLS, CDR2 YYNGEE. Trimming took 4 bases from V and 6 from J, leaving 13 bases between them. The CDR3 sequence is CASSPRGPDEKLFF. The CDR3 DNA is TGTGCCAGCAGCCCGCGGGGGCCGGATGAAAAACTGTTTTTT. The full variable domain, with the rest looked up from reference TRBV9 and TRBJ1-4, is DSGVTQTPKHLITATGQRVTLRCSPRSGDLSVYWYQQSLDQGLQFLIQYYNGEERAKGNILERFSAQQFPDLHSELNLSSLELGDSALYFCASSPRGPDEKLFFGSGTQLSVL.

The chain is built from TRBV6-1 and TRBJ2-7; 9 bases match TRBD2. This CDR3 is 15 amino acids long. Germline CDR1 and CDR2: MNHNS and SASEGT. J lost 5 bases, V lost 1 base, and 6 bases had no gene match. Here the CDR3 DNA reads TGTGCCAGCAGTGAAGGGTTGGCTAGCGGGAACGAGCAGTACTTC. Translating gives CASSEGLASGNEQYF.

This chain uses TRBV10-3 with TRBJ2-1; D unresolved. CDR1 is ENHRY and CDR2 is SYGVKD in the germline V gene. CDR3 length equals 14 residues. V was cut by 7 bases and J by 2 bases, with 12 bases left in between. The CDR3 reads CAINAAEPYNEQFF. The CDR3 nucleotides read TGTGCCATCAATGCGGCAGAACCCTACAATGAGCAGTTCTTC.

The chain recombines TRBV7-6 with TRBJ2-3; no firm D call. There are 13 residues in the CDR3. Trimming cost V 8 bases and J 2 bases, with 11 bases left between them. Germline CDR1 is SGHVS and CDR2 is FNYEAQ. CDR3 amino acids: CASYEVATDTQYF. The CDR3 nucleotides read TGTGCCAGCTATGAGGTCGCCACAGATACGCAGTATTTT. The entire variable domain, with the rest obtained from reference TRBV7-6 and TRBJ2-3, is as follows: GAGVSQSPRYKVTKRGQDVALRCDPISGHVSLYWYRQALGQGPEFLTYFNYEAQQDKSGLPNDRFSAERPEGSISTLTIQRTEQRDSAMYRCASYEVATDTQYFGPGTRLTVL.

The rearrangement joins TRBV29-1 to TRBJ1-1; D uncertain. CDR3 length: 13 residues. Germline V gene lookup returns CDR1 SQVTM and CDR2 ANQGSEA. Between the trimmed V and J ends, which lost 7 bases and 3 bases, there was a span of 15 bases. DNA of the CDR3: TGCAGCGCCCGCCCCGGGGAGCACACTGAAGCTTTCTTT. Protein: CSARPGEHTEAFF.